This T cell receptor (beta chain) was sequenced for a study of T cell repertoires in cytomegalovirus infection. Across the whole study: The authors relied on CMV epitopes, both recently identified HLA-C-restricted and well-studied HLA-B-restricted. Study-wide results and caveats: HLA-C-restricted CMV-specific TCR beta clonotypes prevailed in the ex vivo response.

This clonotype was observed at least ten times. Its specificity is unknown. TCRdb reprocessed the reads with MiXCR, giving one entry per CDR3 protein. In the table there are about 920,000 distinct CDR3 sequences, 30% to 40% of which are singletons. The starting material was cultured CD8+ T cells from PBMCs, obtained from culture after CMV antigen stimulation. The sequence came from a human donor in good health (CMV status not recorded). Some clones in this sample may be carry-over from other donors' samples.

In nucleotides, the CDR3 is TGTGCCAGCAACGCGTTGGAGGGTTCGTCCTACGAGCAGTACGTC. Its translation: CASNALEGSSYEQYV. The chain employs TRBV6-1 and TRBJ2-7, with a tentative D call TRBD2 (6 bases). Germline CDR1 MNHNS, CDR2 SASEGT. The CDR3 extends over 15 amino acids. V was pared by 7 bases and J by 1 base, with 17 bases between.